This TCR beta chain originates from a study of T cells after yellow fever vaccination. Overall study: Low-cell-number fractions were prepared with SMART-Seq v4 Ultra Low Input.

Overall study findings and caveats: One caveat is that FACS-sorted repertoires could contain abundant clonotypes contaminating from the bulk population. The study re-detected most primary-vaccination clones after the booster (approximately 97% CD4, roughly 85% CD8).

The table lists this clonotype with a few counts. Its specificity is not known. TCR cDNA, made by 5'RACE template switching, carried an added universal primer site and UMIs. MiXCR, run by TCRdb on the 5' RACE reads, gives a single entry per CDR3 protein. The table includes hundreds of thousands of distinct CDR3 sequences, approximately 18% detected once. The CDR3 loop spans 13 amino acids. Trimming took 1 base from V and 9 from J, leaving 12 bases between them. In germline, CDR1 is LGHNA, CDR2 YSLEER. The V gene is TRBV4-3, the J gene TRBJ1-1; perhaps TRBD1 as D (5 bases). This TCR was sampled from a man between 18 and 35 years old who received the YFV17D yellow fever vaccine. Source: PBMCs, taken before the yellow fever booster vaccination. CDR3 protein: CASSQVGVSKAFF. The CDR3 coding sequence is TGCGCCAGCAGCCAAGTAGGGGTTTCAAAAGCTTTCTTT.